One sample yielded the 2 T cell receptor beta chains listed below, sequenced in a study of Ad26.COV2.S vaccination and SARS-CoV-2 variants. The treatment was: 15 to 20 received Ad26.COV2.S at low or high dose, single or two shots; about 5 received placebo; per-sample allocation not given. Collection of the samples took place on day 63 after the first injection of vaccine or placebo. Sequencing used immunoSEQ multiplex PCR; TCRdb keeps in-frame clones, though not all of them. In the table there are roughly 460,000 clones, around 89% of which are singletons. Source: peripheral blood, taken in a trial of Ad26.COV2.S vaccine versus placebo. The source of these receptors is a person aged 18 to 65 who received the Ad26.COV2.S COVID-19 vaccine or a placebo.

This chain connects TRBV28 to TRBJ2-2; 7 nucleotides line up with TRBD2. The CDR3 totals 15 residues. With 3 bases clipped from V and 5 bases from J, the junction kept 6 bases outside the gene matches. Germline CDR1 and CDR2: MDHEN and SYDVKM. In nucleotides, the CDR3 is TGTGCCAGCAGTTTGGGGGGGATGCAAACCGGGGAGCTGTTTTTT. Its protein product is CASSLGGMQTGELFF.

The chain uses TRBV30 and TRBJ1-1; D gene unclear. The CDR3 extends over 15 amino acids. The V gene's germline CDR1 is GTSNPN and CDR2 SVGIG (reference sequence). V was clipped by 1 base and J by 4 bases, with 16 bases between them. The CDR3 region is CAWSGASTGATEAFF. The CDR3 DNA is TGTGCCTGGAGTGGGGCGAGTACGGGTGCCACTGAAGCTTTCTTT.